This passage covers 31 T cell receptor beta chains from one sample sequenced in a study of blood T cells in healthy people across ages. A second PCR, run for about 7 to 11 cycles, used a sample-barcoded 5' primer plus a J-beta primer mix. TCRdb passed the 5' RACE reads through MiXCR, listing each CDR3 protein once. The repertoire includes roughly 1,500,000 distinct CDR3 sequences, 40% to 50% of them detected once, and roughly 7.9% sits in the top ten. Sequencing input: blood. The receptors shown here come from a woman aged 18-29 years in good health.

This clonotype occurred a few times. V and J are TRBV12-3 or TRBV12-4 and TRBJ1-6; 8 nucleotides line up with TRBD1. CDR3 length equals 14 residues. Unmatched junction bases numbered 6, after V lost 5 bases and J lost 9 bases. The CDR3 here is CASSPTGEGSPLHF. The CDR3 DNA is TGTGCCAGCAGTCCGACAGGGGAGGGTTCACCCCTCCACTTT.

The chain is built from TRBV20-1 and TRBJ1-1, with no clear D. V gave up 3 bases and J gave up 0 bases, with 14 bases separating them. Per the germline V gene, CDR1 is DFQATT and CDR2 is SNEGSKA (reference sequence). CDR3 length: 15 amino acids. The CDR3 region is CSARLPGPMNTEAFF. The CDR3, as DNA: TGCAGTGCTAGGCTTCCAGGCCCGATGAACACTGAAGCTTTCTTT.

Comment on this clonotype: Being one base from a much bigger clone, this may be a read error. The J gene is TRBJ1-2, the V gene TRBV30; D is undetermined. The V end was cut by 1 base, the J end by 3 bases, with 9 bases between. This CDR3 comprises 13 residues. Germline lookup yields CDR1 GTSNPN and CDR2 SVGIG (reference sequence). The CDR3 DNA reads as TGTGCCTGGAGTGCCAGGACTGACTATGGCTACACCTTC. It specifies CAWSARTDYGYTF.

This chain links TRBV12-3 or TRBV12-4 with TRBJ2-5; possible D gene TRBD1, 7 bases. The V end lost 8 bases, the J end lost 2 bases, and 9 bases lay between the germline ends. This CDR3 comprises 12 residues. The CDR3 here is CASQGGQETQYF. In DNA form, the CDR3 reads TGTGCCAGCCAGGGGGGACAAGAGACCCAGTACTTC.

This clonotype was detected only a few times. CDR3 nucleotides: TGTGCCAGCAGCCAGACGGGCGCAGGAGGGTATGGCTACACCTTC. The encoded protein is CASSQTGAGGYGYTF. The gene calls are TRBV14 and TRBJ1-2; D gene uncertain. The CDR3 runs to 15 residues. V was shortened by 3 bases and J by 5 bases, with 16 bases between the two germline ends. The germline gives CDR1 SGHDN, CDR2 FVKESK.

The gene calls are TRBV19 and TRBJ2-5; D ambiguous. There are 14 residues in the CDR3. The V end lost 4 bases, the J end lost 5 bases, and 14 bases lay between the germline ends. The germline V gene has CDR1 LNHDA and CDR2 SQIVND (reference sequence). The CDR3 DNA is TGTGCCAGTAGTACCACCGTCCTGGCGGAGACCCAGTACTTC. This sequence encodes CASSTTVLAETQYF.

The chain couples TRBV21-1 to TRBJ2-2. TRBV21-1 is a pseudogene. The CDR3 extends over 18 amino acids. CDR3 loop: CASRADGLSSGNTGELFF. As DNA, the CDR3 is TGTGCCAGCAGAGCAGATGGTCTCAGTAGCGGGAACACCGGGGAGCTGTTTTTT.

This clonotype was seen only a few times. The chain is built from TRBV7-6 and TRBJ2-1; 10 positions match TRBD2. This CDR3 has 15 amino acids. Trimming removed 4 bases from V and 7 bases from J; junction bases left unmatched: 7. Germline-derived CDR1 and CDR2 are SGHVS and FNYEAQ. The chain's CDR3 is CASSSGLAERNEQFF. CDR3 DNA sequence: TGTGCCAGCAGCTCAGGACTAGCGGAGAGGAATGAGCAGTTCTTC. The variable domain in full, with the rest retrieved from reference TRBV7-6 and TRBJ2-1, is GAGVSQSPRYKVTKRGQDVALRCDPISGHVSLYWYRQALGQGPEFLTYFNYEAQQDKSGLPNDRFSAERPEGSISTLTIQRTEQRDSAMYRCASSSGLAERNEQFFGPGTRLTVL.

The chain carries TRBV12-3 or TRBV12-4 and TRBJ1-6; 8 bases map to TRBD1. V was pared by 5 bases and J by 8 bases, with 11 bases of the junction left unmatched. The CDR3 runs to 16 residues. The CDR3 is CASSMRTGPKHSPLHF. The CDR3 DNA follows: TGTGCCAGCAGTATGCGGACAGGGCCGAAACATTCACCCCTCCACTTT.

This clonotype was observed a handful of times. This chain joins TRBV12-3 or TRBV12-4 and TRBJ1-2, with D possibly being TRBD1 (5 bases). CDR3 length: 18 amino acids. With 1 base removed from V and 4 bases from J, the gap between germline ends came to 22 bases. The DNA of the CDR3 is TGTGCCAGCAGTTTAGGGGGACTCAGGGTTCGTGGAGTCTATGGCTACACCTTC. This sequence encodes CASSLGGLRVRGVYGYTF.

J is TRBJ2-1 and V is TRBV6-6; TRBD2 aligns across 13 bases. Germline lookup yields CDR1 MNHNY and CDR2 SVGAGI (reference sequence). The ends lost 5 bases at V and 9 bases at J; junction bases unmatched: 7. This CDR3 has 15 residues. This CDR3 is CASSALAGGPGEQFF. DNA of the CDR3: TGTGCCAGCAGTGCACTAGCGGGGGGGCCGGGTGAGCAGTTCTTC.

This clonotype appeared a single time. A read error may produce the germline difference seen at one junction end. Here the CDR3 DNA reads TGTGCCAGCAGTTTATTAAGGGGGCTCTCCTACAATGTGCAGTTCTTC. It yields the protein CASSLLRGLSYNVQFF. The chain combines TRBV28 with TRBJ2-1; TRBD1 matches at 7 bases. Germline V gene sequence: CDR1 MDHEN, CDR2 SYDVKM. CDR3 length equals 16 residues.

V is TRBV27 and J is TRBJ1-6; TRBD1 aligns across 9 bases. Per germline, CDR1 MNHEY and CDR2 SMNVEV (reference sequence). The trim removed 2 bases at V and 10 bases at J, leaving 6 bases unmatched. This CDR3 has 15 residues. The DNA for the CDR3 is TGTGCCAGCAGTTTAGGTACAGGGGGCGGGTCACCCCTCCACTTT. Translating it yields CASSLGTGGGSPLHF.

This chain joins TRBV5-1 and TRBJ1-6; D gene uncertain. The CDR3 loop spans 16 amino acids. CDR1 and CDR2 (germline): SGHRS, YFSETQ. Between the trimmed V and J ends, which lost 1 base and 7 bases, there was a span of 15 bases. The CDR3 DNA follows: TGCGCCAGCAGCTTGTCAGGAAGTGGTGTAAATTCACCCCTCCACTTT. This encodes CASSLSGSGVNSPLHF. Looking up the rest from reference TRBV5-1 and TRBJ1-6 gives the full variable domain: KAGVTQTPRYLIKTRGQQVTLSCSPISGHRSVSWYQQTPGQGLQFLFEYFSETQRNKGNFPGRFSGRQFSNSRSEMNVSTLELGDSALYLCASSLSGSGVNSPLHFGNGTRLTVT.

The chain joins TRBV6-5 to TRBJ2-5; D unresolved. V lost 0 bases and J 5 bases, leaving 13 bases between the germline ends. The CDR3 is 15 amino acids. In germline, CDR1 is MNHEY, CDR2 SVGAGI. The CDR3 sequence is CASSYSNFVSETQYF. Here the CDR3 DNA reads TGTGCCAGCAGTTACTCAAATTTCGTCAGTGAGACCCAGTACTTC.

The rearrangement links TRBV30 to TRBJ1-5; D is uncertain. The CDR3 contains 11 residues. Germline V CDR1 and CDR2: GTSNPN, SVGIG (reference sequence). V lost 5 bases, J lost 6 bases, and 8 bases lay in between. The CDR3 sequence is CAWGLGQPQHF. The CDR3 DNA reads TGTGCCTGGGGCCTGGGTCAGCCCCAGCATTTT.

This clonotype appeared a few times. J is TRBJ2-7 and V is TRBV5-1; 9 nucleotides line up with TRBD2. There are 14 residues in the CDR3. Germline V lookup: CDR1 SGHRS, CDR2 YFSETQ. The V and J ends lost 4 bases and 4 bases, in that order; junction bases with no gene match: 6. This CDR3 reads CASSGGTSSYEQYF. The CDR3 region has the DNA TGCGCCAGCAGCGGGGGGACTAGCAGTTACGAGCAGTACTTC.

A few counts support this clonotype. The rearrangement links TRBV29-1 to TRBJ2-1; 10 bases agree with TRBD2. The CDR3 has 14 amino acids. In germline, CDR1 is SQVTM, CDR2 ANQGSEA. Trimming at V came to 8 bases and at J to 8 bases, leaving 12 bases not matched to a gene. CDR3 nucleotides: TGCAGCTCTGAGGCAGCGGGAGGGGGAGATGAGCAGTTCTTC. Residues: CSSEAAGGGDEQFF.

V is TRBV20-1 and J is TRBJ2-6; weak D call: TRBD2 (5 bases). Trimming took off 5 bases at V and 0 bases at J, with 8 bases between the two ends. The germline CDR1 and CDR2 sequences are DFQATT and SNEGSKA (reference sequence). The CDR3 has 14 residues. CDR3 residues: CSAAGDSGANVLTF. As DNA, the CDR3 is TGCAGTGCTGCCGGGGACTCTGGGGCCAACGTCCTGACTTTC.

This clonotype was seen more than once but under ten times. The chain links TRBV20-1 to TRBJ1-1; no reliable D call. This CDR3 is 13 amino acids long. The germline V gene encodes CDR1 DFQATT and CDR2 SNEGSKA (reference sequence). Trimming cost V 5 bases and J 0 bases, with 10 bases left between them. This chain's CDR3 is CSAPAGMNTEAFF. CDR3 nucleotides: TGCAGTGCTCCCGCCGGTATGAACACTGAAGCTTTCTTT.

This clonotype was counted a few times. The rearrangement links TRBV7-9 to TRBJ1-6; D gene unclear. Trimming shortened V by 0 bases and J by 7 bases, and 7 bases separated the two germline ends. Germline-derived CDR1 and CDR2 are SEHNR and FQNEAQ (reference sequence). This CDR3 contains 14 residues. CDR3 protein: CASSLARENSPLHF. The CDR3 nucleotides are TGTGCCAGCAGCTTAGCGCGGGAGAATTCACCCCTCCACTTT.

CDR3 protein: CASSWGVGRVVNEQFF. In DNA, the CDR3 is TGCGCCAGCAGCTGGGGAGTGGGGCGGGTGGTCAATGAGCAGTTCTTC. The chain couples TRBV5-1 to TRBJ2-1, with D perhaps being TRBD1 or TRBD2 (5 bases each). V lost 3 bases, J lost 6 bases, and 19 bases lay in between. Germline CDR1 is SGHRS and CDR2 is YFSETQ. This CDR3 has 16 amino acids.

The CDR3 region is CSVVGGASGTSYNEQYF. The CDR3 nucleotides read TGCAGCGTCGTTGGTGGGGCCAGCGGCACCTCCTACAATGAGCAGTACTTC. The chain joins TRBV29-1 to TRBJ2-7; D tentatively reads TRBD1 or TRBD2 (5 bases each). Deletions cut 6 bases from V and 7 bases from J, with 31 bases between. Germline lookup yields CDR1 SQVTM and CDR2 ANQGSEA. The CDR3 spans 17 residues.

This chain links TRBV19 with TRBJ2-1, with D unclear. The CDR3 is 14 amino acids. Germline lookup yields CDR1 LNHDA and CDR2 SQIVND (reference sequence). V lost 3 bases to trimming and J lost 6 bases, with 12 bases between them. The CDR3 nucleotides read TGTGCCAGTAGTATCCGGTCTAGTAGCAATGAGCAGTTCTTC. As protein: CASSIRSSSNEQFF.

V is TRBV6-5 and J is TRBJ2-5, with D tentatively TRBD2 (5 bases). Per the germline V gene, CDR1 is MNHEY and CDR2 is SVGAGI. The CDR3 is 13 amino acids. V gave up 4 bases and J gave up 5 bases, with 11 bases separating them. The CDR3 loop reads CASSWASWETQYF. The DNA for the CDR3 is TGTGCCAGCAGTTGGGCTAGCTGGGAGACCCAGTACTTC.

V gene TRBV20-1 combines with J gene TRBJ1-4, with a weak D call TRBD1 (5 bases). The CDR3 has 14 residues. Germline V gene data show CDR1 as DFQATT and CDR2 as SNEGSKA (reference sequence). The germline V and J ends were trimmed by 2 bases and 11 bases, with 18 bases remaining between them. The DNA for the CDR3 is TGCAGTGCTAGAAATAGGGGTCTACGGTGGAAACTGTTTTTT. Amino acid sequence: CSARNRGLRWKLFF.

The chain is built from TRBV3-1 and TRBJ1-5; D may be TRBD1 (5 bases). Trimming pared 3 bases from V and 0 bases from J, leaving 21 bases between. CDR3 length: 19 amino acids. Germline V gene data show CDR1 as LGHDT and CDR2 as YNNKEL (reference sequence). The CDR3 sequence is CASSQGILTVANSNQPQHF. The CDR3 DNA reads as TGTGCCAGCAGCCAGGGTATACTGACAGTCGCGAATAGCAATCAGCCCCAGCATTTT.

This clonotype has just one count. This sequence joins TRBV24-1 and TRBJ1-2, with D maybe TRBD1 (5 bases). Trimming cost V 5 bases and J 7 bases, with 16 bases left between them. Germline CDR1 is KGHDR and CDR2 is SFDVKD. The CDR3 totals 14 residues. CDR3 in DNA: TGTGCCACCAGTGGCCGGGACGGGGTGGGTGGCTACACCTTC. Translating it yields CATSGRDGVGGYTF.

This rearrangement joins TRBV28 to TRBJ1-2; D remains unclear. V was trimmed by 3 bases and J by 5 bases, leaving 13 bases between them. Germline CDR1 MDHEN, CDR2 SYDVKM. This CDR3 is 14 amino acids long. In DNA, the CDR3 is TGTGCCAGCAGTTTGCCCACGGGAACTTATGGCTACACCTTC. It is translated as CASSLPTGTYGYTF.

This clonotype was seen at least ten times. The V gene is TRBV20-1, the J gene TRBJ2-1, with D perhaps TRBD2 (6 bases). Germline V gene lookup returns CDR1 DFQATT and CDR2 SNEGSKA (reference sequence). CDR3 length: 15 amino acids. V was cut by 0 bases and J by 5 bases, with 14 bases left in between. The CDR3 bases are TGCAGTGCTAGAGATCTCGTAGCGGTCCACAATGAGCAGTTCTTC. The encoded protein is CSARDLVAVHNEQFF.

This clonotype was seen more than once but under ten times. V and J are TRBV4-1 and TRBJ2-7, with D unclear. The CDR3 loop spans 16 amino acids. Germline lookup yields CDR1 MGHRA and CDR2 YSYEKL. The V gene lost 4 bases and the J gene lost 4 bases, with 20 bases spanning the gap. CDR3 DNA: TGCGCCAGCAGCCCATTTAGTACGGGTCAGCCATACGAGCAGTACTTC. This sequence encodes CASSPFSTGQPYEQYF.